This TCR beta chain was documented in a study of OX40 agonist ivuxolimab in advanced cancers. Across the whole study: Mean age 60 years, range about 20 to 90; 82.7% male.

V lost 6 bases to trimming and J lost 1 base, with 13 bases between them. The CDR3 is 14 residues long. Generated by immunoSEQ multiplex PCR, the TCRdb table keeps only in-frame clones and is missing some. The data contain about 50,000 clones, 88% of them singletons. About this clone: Its antigen is undetermined.

Findings of the study overall: Antigen specificity of clonally expanded peripheral T cells was not established. There was clonal expansion of CD4+ and CD8+ blood T cells by week 6 at 0.1 to 3.0 mg/kg.

The V and J genes are TRBV23-1 and TRBJ2-7; D gene uncertain. TRBV23-1 is an ORF, and what it does is uncertain. This TCR was recovered from an adult with an advanced solid tumor such as melanoma, head and neck, liver or kidney cancer. This specimen was CD4+ or CD8+ T cells sorted from blood, taken in a trial of the OX40 agonist ivuxolimab. The CDR3 here is CASSLNLISYEQYF. CDR3 nucleotide sequence: TGCGCCAGCAGCCTTAACCTAATTTCCTACGAGCAGTACTTC.